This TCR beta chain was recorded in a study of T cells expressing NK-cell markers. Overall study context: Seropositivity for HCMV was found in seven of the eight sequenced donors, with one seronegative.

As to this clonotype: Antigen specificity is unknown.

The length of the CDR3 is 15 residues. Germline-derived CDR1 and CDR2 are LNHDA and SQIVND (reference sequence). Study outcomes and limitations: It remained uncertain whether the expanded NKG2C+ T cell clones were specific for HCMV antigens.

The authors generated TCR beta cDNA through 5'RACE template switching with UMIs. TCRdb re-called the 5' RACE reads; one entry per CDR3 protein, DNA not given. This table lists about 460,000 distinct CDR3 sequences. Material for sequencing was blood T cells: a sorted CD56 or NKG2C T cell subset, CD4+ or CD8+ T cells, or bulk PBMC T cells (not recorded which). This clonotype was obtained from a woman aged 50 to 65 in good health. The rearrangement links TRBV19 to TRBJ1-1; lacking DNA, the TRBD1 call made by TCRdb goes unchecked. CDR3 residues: CASSIRGQGNTEAFF. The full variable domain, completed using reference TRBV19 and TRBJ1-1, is DGGITQSPKYLFRKEGQNVTLSCEQNLNHDAMYWYRQDPGQGLRLIYYSQIVNDFQKGDIAEGYSVSREKKESFPLTVTSAQKNPTAFYLCASSIRGQGNTEAFFGQGTRLTVV.